These 19 T cell receptor beta chains were all obtained from the same sample, sequenced in a study of long-term antiretroviral therapy in people with HIV. With survey level as its setting, the immunoSEQ assay was v3.0. Method: immunoSEQ multiplex PCR; TCRdb's copy keeps in-frame clones and lacks some. Here the sample spans tens of thousands of clones, less than 85% being singletons. Sample: unsorted PBMCs, taken 0.3 years after starting antiretroviral therapy. Receptors originate from a man between 40 and 49 years old with HIV.

The chain recombines TRBV9 with TRBJ2-7; no clear D gene. Germline CDR1 reads SGDLS; CDR2 reads YYNGEE. V shed 2 bases and J shed 0 bases, with 6 bases lying between them. The CDR3 is made up of 13 amino acids. CDR3 residues: CASSVGYSYEQYF. CDR3 nucleotides: TGTGCCAGCAGCGTCGGGTACTCCTACGAGCAGTACTTC. Combining the CDR3 with reference TRBV9 and TRBJ2-7 gives the whole variable domain DSGVTQTPKHLITATGQRVTLRCSPRSGDLSVYWYQQSLDQGLQFLIQYYNGEERAKGNILERFSAQQFPDLHSELNLSSLELGDSALYFCASSVGYSYEQYFGPGTRLTVT.

The chain joins TRBV7-9 to TRBJ1-5; 9 bases agree with TRBD1. This CDR3 is built from 14 residues. The germline V gene has CDR1 SEHNR and CDR2 FQNEAQ (reference sequence). The V gene end was trimmed by 5 bases and the J gene end by 6 bases; junction bases not matched to a gene: 5. CDR3 sequence (DNA): TGTGCCAGCAGCCATGACAGGGGGATTCAGCCCCAGCATTTT. This codes for CASSHDRGIQPQHF. Combining the CDR3 with reference TRBV7-9 and TRBJ1-5 gives the whole variable domain DTGVSQNPRHKITKRGQNVTFRCDPISEHNRLYWYRQTLGQGPEFLTYFQNEAQLEKSRLLSDRFSAERPKGSFSTLEIQRTEQGDSAMYLCASSHDRGIQPQHFGDGTRLSIL.

This sequence joins TRBV2 and TRBJ2-2, with 7 bases aligning to TRBD1. The CDR3 contains 18 residues. The germline gives CDR1 SNHLY, CDR2 FYNNEI. V lost 5 bases to trimming and J lost 2 bases; unmatched junction nucleotides: 14. CDR3 nucleotide sequence: TGTGCCAGCAGTTTCCCTTCGGACAGGAAGGTTAACACCGGGGAGCTGTTTTTT. Translation: CASSFPSDRKVNTGELFF.

The rearrangement links TRBV5-6 to TRBJ1-5; no firm D call. Germline V gene lookup returns CDR1 SGHDT and CDR2 YYEEEE. V lost 2 bases and J 1 base, leaving 10 bases between the germline ends. CDR3 length: 15 residues. The CDR3 region has the DNA TGTGCCAGCAGCTTCCGAGGGTCGAGCAATCAGCCCCAGCATTTT. Translated: CASSFRGSSNQPQHF.

This chain connects TRBV5-5 to TRBJ1-5; no clear D. With 1 base removed from V and 0 bases from J, the gap between germline ends came to 8 bases. This CDR3 is built from 15 residues. Germline CDR1 SGHKS, CDR2 YYEKEE (reference sequence). The CDR3 loop reads CASSLMGFSNQPQHF. CDR3 coding DNA: TGTGCCAGCAGCTTGATGGGTTTTAGCAATCAGCCCCAGCATTTT. Together with reference TRBV5-5 and TRBJ1-5, the CDR3 gives the full variable domain: DAGVTQSPTHLIKTRGQQVTLRCSPISGHKSVSWYQQVLGQGPQFIFQYYEKEERGRGNFPDRFSARQFPNYSSELNVNALLLGDSALYLCASSLMGFSNQPQHFGDGTRLSIL.

The CDR3 DNA sequence: TGTGCCAGCAGTTTAGCCGGGACAGGGGCTGAAGCTTTCTTT. It yields the protein CASSLAGTGAEAFF. This sequence joins TRBV6-5 and TRBJ1-1; 10 bases align to TRBD1. The CDR3 has 14 amino acids. Germline V gene lookup returns CDR1 MNHEY and CDR2 SVGAGI. V gave up 4 bases and J gave up 6 bases; unmatched junction bases: 5.

This clone has just a few counts. J is TRBJ2-3 and V is TRBV2; D not resolved. The germline CDR1 and CDR2 sequences are SNHLY and FYNNEI. Trimming took off 6 bases at V and 1 base at J, with 8 bases between the two ends. The CDR3 runs 13 residues. The DNA for the CDR3 is TGTGCCAGCAGGCCCGGCCGCACAGATACGCAGTATTTT. Translating it yields CASRPGRTDTQYF.

This clone was counted only a few times. The chain joins TRBV19 to TRBJ1-2; D gene uncertain. CDR1 is LNHDA and CDR2 is SQIVND in the germline V gene (reference sequence). V was trimmed by 1 base and J by 5 bases, leaving 5 bases between them. This CDR3 region has 12 residues. CDR3 sequence reads: CASSIGRYGYTF. The CDR3 DNA follows: TGTGCCAGTAGTATAGGGCGGTATGGCTACACCTTC.

The V gene is TRBV6-6, the J gene TRBJ2-5; no reliable D call. V lost 6 bases, J lost 1 base, and 9 bases lay in between. There are 13 residues in the CDR3. Germline CDR1 is MNHNY and CDR2 is SVGAGI (reference sequence). CDR3 coding DNA: TGTGCCAGCAGCATGCGCATCCAAGAGACCCAGTACTTC. As protein: CASSMRIQETQYF.

Only a few counts were recorded for this clone. This chain links TRBV4-3 with TRBJ2-2; no clear D. The germline V and J ends were trimmed by 4 bases and 0 bases, with 12 bases remaining between them. Germline V gene sequence: CDR1 LGHNA, CDR2 YSLEER. This CDR3 contains 16 residues. The CDR3 sequence is CASSLIGFANTGELFF. The CDR3 DNA reads TGCGCCAGCAGCCTGATCGGGTTTGCGAACACCGGGGAGCTGTTTTTT.

This clone was counted once. V gene TRBV9 combines with J gene TRBJ2-7; 11 positions agree with TRBD2. Per the germline V gene, CDR1 is SGDLS and CDR2 is YYNGEE. The CDR3 runs to 15 residues. Unmatched junction bases numbered 6, after V lost 4 bases and J lost 3 bases. CDR3 sequence: CASSPAGLADYEQYF. For the CDR3, the DNA is TGTGCCAGCAGCCCAGCGGGACTAGCGGACTACGAGCAGTACTTC.

The chain joins TRBV19 to TRBJ2-3; 12 nucleotides agree with TRBD2. The CDR3 loop spans 16 amino acids. Germline loops: CDR1 LNHDA, CDR2 SQIVND (reference sequence). The V gene end was trimmed by 5 bases and the J gene end by 2 bases; junction bases not matched to a gene: 5. CDR3 bases: TGTGCCAGTAGTGTTCTAGCGGGAGGGCCCACAGATACGCAGTATTTT. Translation gives CASSVLAGGPTDTQYF.

This clone came up a few times. The chain links TRBV28 to TRBJ1-5, with D perhaps matching TRBD1 (6 bases). Germline V gives CDR1 MDHEN, CDR2 SYDVKM. Trimming pared 2 bases from V and 1 base from J, leaving 9 bases between. This CDR3 comprises 15 residues. The CDR3 region has the DNA TGTGCCAGCAGTTTAGGAGGGGGAAGCAATCAGCCCCAGCATTTT. This codes for CASSLGGGSNQPQHF.

V is TRBV5-6 and J is TRBJ2-7; possibly TRBD2 for D (5 bases). Trimming pared 1 base from V and 9 bases from J, leaving 11 bases between. CDR1 and CDR2 (germline): SGHDT, YYEEEE. The CDR3 has 12 amino acids. In nucleotides, the CDR3 is TGTGCCAGCAGCTTGCGGGATACGGTGCAGTACTTC. Its protein is CASSLRDTVQYF.

This clone has only a few counts. The CDR3 spells CASSQGSSGANVLTF. The CDR3 DNA reads TGCGCCAGCAGCCAAGGTTCGTCTGGGGCCAACGTCCTGACTTTC. The chain uses TRBV4-3 and TRBJ2-6; D unclear. Trimming removed 1 base at V and 1 base at J, with 5 bases between. CDR3 length equals 15 residues. Germline V gene sequence: CDR1 LGHNA, CDR2 YSLEER.

The V and J genes are TRBV15 and TRBJ2-5; D possibly corresponds to TRBD2 (6 bases). The CDR3 contains 13 residues. Germline lookup yields CDR1 LNHNV and CDR2 YYDKDF (reference sequence). Deletions cut 6 bases from V and 2 bases from J, with 10 bases between. Here the CDR3 reads CATRRDFQETQYF. As DNA, the CDR3 is TGTGCCACCAGGAGGGACTTTCAAGAGACCCAGTACTTC.

The chain recombines TRBV5-5 with TRBJ2-7; TRBD2 is a possible D gene (6 bases). This CDR3 is built from 16 residues. V was pared by 4 bases and J by 2 bases, with 19 bases between. CDR1 is SGHKS and CDR2 is YYEKEE in the germline V gene (reference sequence). CDR3 amino acids: CASSRQTGLDTYEQYF. The CDR3 nucleotides read TGTGCCAGCAGCCGACAGACGGGACTCGATACCTACGAGCAGTACTTC. Drawing the rest from reference TRBV5-5 and TRBJ2-7, the complete variable domain is DAGVTQSPTHLIKTRGQQVTLRCSPISGHKSVSWYQQVLGQGPQFIFQYYEKEERGRGNFPDRFSARQFPNYSSELNVNALLLGDSALYLCASSRQTGLDTYEQYFGPGTRLTVT.

The CDR3 reads CATRGGQDYNEQFF. The DNA for the CDR3 is TGTGCCACCAGGGGGGGACAGGATTACAATGAGCAGTTCTTC. The gene calls are TRBV15 and TRBJ2-1; 8 bases align to TRBD1. With V trimmed by 6 bases and J by 4 bases, 5 bases remained unmatched. CDR3 length: 14 residues. CDR1 LNHNV and CDR2 YYDKDF come from the germline V gene (reference sequence).

This chain connects TRBV11-3 to TRBJ2-2; D is undetermined. CDR1 and CDR2 from the germline V gene are SGHNT and YENEEA. The V end was cut by 5 bases, the J end by 4 bases, with 20 bases between. This CDR3 has 17 amino acids. The CDR3 here is CASSLTPAFQTTGELFF. The CDR3 DNA follows: TGTGCCAGCAGCCTGACTCCCGCGTTCCAAACCACCGGGGAGCTGTTTTTT.